This TCR beta chain emerged from a study of T cells expressing NK-cell markers (TCRdb year 2020). Study-level background: TCR beta-chain repertoires were profiled in sorted CD3+CD56+NKG2C+, CD3+CD56+NKG2C- and CD3+CD56-NKG2C+ T-cell subsets from several donors. Among the eight sequenced donors, only one was HCMV-seronegative, while the other seven were HCMV-seropositive. The study sequenced eight donors, all healthy volunteers chosen at random: three men and five women. Libraries were sequenced as 2 x 150 bp reads on Illumina HiSeq 2000/2500, MiSeq or NextSeq. What the work shows at the level of the full study, not this receptor alone: Those dominant clonotypes were again the most abundant among CD3+CD56-NKG2C+ cells in a few donors, at about 28.3-65%. For several donors, the dominant CD3+CD56+NKG2C+ clonotypes were among the top 10 CD8+ clonotypes and accounted for 1.0-7.0% of CD8+ T cells. It remained unclear whether the expanded NKG2C-expressing T cell clones were specific for HCMV antigens.

The germline V gene yields SGHNT for CDR1 and YENEEA for CDR2. Spanning cysteine to phenylalanine, the CDR3 consists of 13 amino acids. No DNA sequence was recorded. The data were produced on an Illumina HiSeq 2000. TCR beta cDNA libraries were prepared using 5'RACE template switching, which introduced a universal primer site and unique molecular identifiers. Synthesis of cDNA was primed from the TCR beta constant segment and was followed by two consecutive PCR amplification steps. From the authors' description of their analysis: MIGEC was used to demultiplex reads and group reads by UMI, and MiTCR was used to assemble and quantify clonotypes. To exclude erroneous sequences, any TCR cDNA sequence not supported by at least two reads was discarded. The tcR package was used for downstream repertoire analysis, with clonotypes matched between fractions based on CDR3 nucleotide sequence plus V segment. VDJmatch was used to annotate antigen specificity against VDJdb, with one amino acid substitution in CDR3 permitted. TCRdb reprocessed the reads, so every CDR3 protein sequence counts as one entry and DNA is not shown. The V and J calls come from TCRdb's annotation, not from the publication. This specimen's table enumerates some 460,000 distinct CDR3 sequences. The biggest ten clones account for roughly 1.4% of the sample.

On this clonotype: The antigen it recognizes is unknown.

HCMV serostatus was determined by detecting HCMV-specific IgG in serum with a commercial ELISA kit. Ficoll density gradient centrifugation was used to isolate peripheral blood mononuclear cells from blood. Material for sequencing was blood T cells: a sorted CD56 or NKG2C T cell subset, CD4+ or CD8+ T cells, or bulk PBMC T cells (not recorded which). The rearrangement combines TRBV11-3 with TRBJ2-2. This TCR was sampled from a woman in her 50s in good health. Donor details come from another sample of the same person, matched by shared clones. The CDR3 here reads CASSLGTSGELFF.